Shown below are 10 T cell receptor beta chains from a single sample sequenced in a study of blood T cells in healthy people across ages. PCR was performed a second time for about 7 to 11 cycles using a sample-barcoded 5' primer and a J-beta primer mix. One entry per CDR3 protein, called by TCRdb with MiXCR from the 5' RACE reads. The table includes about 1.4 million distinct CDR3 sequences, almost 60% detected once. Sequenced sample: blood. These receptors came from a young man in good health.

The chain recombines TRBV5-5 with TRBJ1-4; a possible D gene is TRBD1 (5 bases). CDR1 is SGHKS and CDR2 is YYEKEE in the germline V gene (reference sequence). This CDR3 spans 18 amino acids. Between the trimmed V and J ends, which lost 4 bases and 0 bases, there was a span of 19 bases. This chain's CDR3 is CASSREVGKGSTNEKLFF. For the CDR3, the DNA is TGTGCCAGCAGCAGGGAGGTGGGCAAGGGGTCAACTAATGAAAAACTGTTTTTT.

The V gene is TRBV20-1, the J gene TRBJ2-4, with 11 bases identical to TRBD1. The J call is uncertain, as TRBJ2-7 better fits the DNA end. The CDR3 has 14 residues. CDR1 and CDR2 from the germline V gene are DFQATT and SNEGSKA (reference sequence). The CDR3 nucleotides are TGCAGTGCTAGAGATCCGGACAGGGGGCACGAGCAGTACTTC. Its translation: CSARDPDRGHEQYF.

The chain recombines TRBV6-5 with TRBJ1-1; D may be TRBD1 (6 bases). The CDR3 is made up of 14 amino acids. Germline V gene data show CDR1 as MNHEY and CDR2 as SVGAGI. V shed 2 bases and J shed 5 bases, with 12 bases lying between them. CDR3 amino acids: CASSYDGGRTEAFF. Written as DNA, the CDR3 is TGTGCCAGCAGTTACGACGGGGGGCGGACTGAAGCTTTCTTT.

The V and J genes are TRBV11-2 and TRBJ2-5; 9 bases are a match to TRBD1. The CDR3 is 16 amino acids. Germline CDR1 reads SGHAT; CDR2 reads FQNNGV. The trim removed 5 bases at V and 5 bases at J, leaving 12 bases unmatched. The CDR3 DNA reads TGTGCCAGCAGCGAAAAGACAGGGGGTATTGGGGAGACCCAGTACTTC. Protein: CASSEKTGGIGETQYF.

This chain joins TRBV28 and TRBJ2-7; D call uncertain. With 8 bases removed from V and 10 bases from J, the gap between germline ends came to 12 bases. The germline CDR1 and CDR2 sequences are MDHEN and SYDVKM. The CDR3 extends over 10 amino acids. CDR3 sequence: CASGFETQYF. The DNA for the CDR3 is TGTGCCAGCGGGTTTGAAACCCAGTACTTC.

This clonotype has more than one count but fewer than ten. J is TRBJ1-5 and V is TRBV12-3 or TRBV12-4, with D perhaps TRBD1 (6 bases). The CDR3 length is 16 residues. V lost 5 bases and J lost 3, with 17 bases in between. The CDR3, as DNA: TGTGCCAGCAGTCAGGGACACACCGGGGCCAATCAGCCCCAGCATTTT. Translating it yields CASSQGHTGANQPQHF.

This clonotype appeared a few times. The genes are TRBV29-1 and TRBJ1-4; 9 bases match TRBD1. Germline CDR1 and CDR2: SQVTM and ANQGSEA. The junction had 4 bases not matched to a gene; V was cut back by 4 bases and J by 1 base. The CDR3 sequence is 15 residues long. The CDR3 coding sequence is TGCAGCGTTGCGGACAGGGGAGTAACTAATGAAAAACTGTTTTTT. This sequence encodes CSVADRGVTNEKLFF.

This chain's CDR3 is CASSSPVGGGVETQYF. The CDR3 DNA follows: TGTGCCAGCAGTTCCCCTGTGGGCGGGGGGGTAGAGACCCAGTACTTC. V is TRBV12-3 or TRBV12-4 and J is TRBJ2-5; 9 bases are a match to TRBD2. The V segment lost 4 bases and the J segment 4 bases; nucleotides outside the gene matches: 10. The CDR3 is made up of 16 amino acids.

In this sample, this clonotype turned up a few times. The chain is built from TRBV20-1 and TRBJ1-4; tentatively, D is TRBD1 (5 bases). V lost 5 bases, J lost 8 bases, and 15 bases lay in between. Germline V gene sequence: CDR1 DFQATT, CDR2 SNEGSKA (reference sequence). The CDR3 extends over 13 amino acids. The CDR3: CSALGVMWEKLFF. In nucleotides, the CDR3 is TGCAGTGCTCTGGGGGTAATGTGGGAAAAACTGTTTTTT.

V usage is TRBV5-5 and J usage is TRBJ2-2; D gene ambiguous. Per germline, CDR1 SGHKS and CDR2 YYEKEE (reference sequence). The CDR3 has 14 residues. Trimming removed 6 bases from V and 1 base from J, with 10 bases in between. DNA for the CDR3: TGTGCCAGCATCTTCAGGCTGAACACCGGGGAGCTGTTTTTT. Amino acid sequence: CASIFRLNTGELFF.